This TCR beta chain was observed in a study of cytomegalovirus exposure and HLA in healthy donors. Study findings and constraints: One variant, a missense change in DCLRE1C, was linked in a later analysis to TCR beta V- and J-gene trimming. Among donors in an Asian-associated ancestry cluster, a later analysis reportedly found fewer N-insertions than the roughly 610-donor mean.

Concerning this clone: Its specificity is not known.

In germline, CDR1 is SNHLY, CDR2 FYNNEI. The V and J ends lost 6 bases and 6 bases respectively, with 17 bases between them. The CDR3 sequence is 14 residues long. With 60 Vbeta and 13 Jbeta primers, the PCR was carried out. The data were produced by immunoSEQ multiplex PCR, yet TCRdb's version contains in-frame clones alone and is incomplete. The sample contains fewer than 250,000 clones, almost 75% of which appear only once. The sample was PBMCs. This chain links TRBV2 with TRBJ1-2; D perhaps matches TRBD1 (6 bases). The TCR comes from a woman aged 25 to 39 in good health and CMV-seropositive. The CDR3 spells CASSRGGYSHGYTF. In DNA form, the CDR3 reads TGTGCCAGCAGCAGGGGCGGCTATAGTCATGGCTACACCTTC.